The text below deals with one T cell receptor (beta chain). The data derive from a study of blood T cell repertoires in COVID-19. Looking at the study overall: Samples representing acute and convalescent COVID-19 were sourced from the United States, Italy and Spain.

Trimming took 6 bases from V and 0 from J; bases not matched to a gene: 6. The CDR3 consists of 15 residues. Germline CDR1 is MDHEN and CDR2 is SYDVKM. Authors' analysis steps: For nucleated cells, counts were estimated from reference gene primer amplification. Some clones are missing from TCRdb's copy, which holds only in-frame ones; the method was immunoSEQ multiplex PCR. The V and J calls and the clone size are those of that table, but D and trimming were determined from the DNA. Of around 83,000 clones listed, roughly 91% are singletons. Sequenced sample: peripheral blood. The receptor comes from a man between 65 and 85 years old with active or convalescent COVID-19. This chain uses TRBV28 with TRBJ1-2, with 8 bases fitting TRBD1. The CDR3 bases are TGTGCCAGCAGGCTGACAGGGGTGTCTAACTATGGCTACACCTTC. Its translation: CASRLTGVSNYGYTF.